This is a list of T cell receptor beta chains from one sample in a study of blood T cell repertoires in COVID-19. Some clones are missing from TCRdb's copy, which holds only in-frame ones; the method was immunoSEQ multiplex PCR. The sample contains some 120,000 clones, roughly nine tenths of which appear only once. The specimen sequenced was peripheral blood. The origin of the receptors is a man between 70 and 80 years old with active or convalescent COVID-19. Each CDR3 is given with its conserved first and last residue. D genes are given only for firm matches. Size values are once, few and many counts, or a class for expanded clones, and some rows have none.

j_call | cdr3_length | v_call | clone_size | d_call | cdr3_nt | cdr3_aa
TRBJ1-1 | 14 | TRBV20-1 | NA | NA | TGCAGTGCTAGTAGTGACAGGTGGAACACTGAAGCTTTCTTT | CSASSDRWNTEAFF
TRBJ2-7 | 16 | TRBV6-1 | NA | TRBD2 | TGTGCCAGCAGTGACCCCGGGACTAGCGTGACCTACGAGCAGTACTTC | CASSDPGTSVTYEQYF
TRBJ2-1 | 15 | TRBV5-1 | NA | NA | TGCGCCAGCAGCTTGTCCCGGGGAGACTACAATGAGCAGTTCTTC | CASSLSRGDYNEQFF
TRBJ1-1 | 16 | TRBV28 | NA | TRBD1 | TGTGCCAGCAGCCGAGGGGATGAGACAGGGGGGTTCGAAGCTTTCTTT | CASSRGDETGGFEAFF
TRBJ2-5 | 16 | TRBV28 | NA | TRBD2 | TGTGCCAGCAGTTCCCTACAGCGGGAGGTGGCAGAGACCCAGTACTTC | CASSSLQREVAETQYF
TRBJ2-7 | 15 | TRBV5-1 | many | TRBD2 | TGCGCCAGCAGCTTGGACTCGGGAGGGAACTACGAGCAGTACTTC | CASSLDSGGNYEQYF
TRBJ1-4 | 15 | TRBV19 | NA | NA | TGTGCCAGTAGTATCTCGTGGGGCTCCGGTGAAAAACTGTTTTTT | CASSISWGSGEKLFF
TRBJ1-1 | 14 | TRBV28 | NA | TRBD1 | TGTGCCAGCAGTCCCGACAGGGGGGCCACTGAAGCTTTCTTT | CASSPDRGATEAFF
TRBJ2-3 | 14 | TRBV11-2 | NA | NA | TGTGCCAGCAGCTTAAATAGTGTCGAAGATACGCAGTATTTT | CASSLNSVEDTQYF
TRBJ2-1 | 11 | TRBV20-1 | few | NA | TGCAGTGCGCTTTACAGGGACGAGCAGTTCTTC | CSALYRDEQFF
TRBJ2-7 | 11 | TRBV29-1 | NA | NA | TGCAGCGCCCAGAGGGCCTACGAGCAGTACTTC | CSAQRAYEQYF
TRBJ2-7 | 12 | TRBV29-1 | few | TRBD1 | TGCAGCGTTTCGACAGGGTTAGACGAGCAGTACTTC | CSVSTGLDEQYF
TRBJ2-1 | 15 | TRBV27 | NA | TRBD1 | TGTGCCAGCAGTTTAAGAGGGACAGGGGAGAATGAGCAGTTCTTC | CASSLRGTGENEQFF
TRBJ1-5 | 14 | TRBV28 | NA | TRBD1 | TGTGCCAGCAGTGCCCCGGACAGGGCTCAGCCCCAGCATTTT | CASSAPDRAQPQHF
TRBJ2-5 | 13 | TRBV12-3/TRBV12-4 | NA | NA | TGTGCCAGCAGCCGGGACACCCAAGAGACCCAGTACTTC | CASSRDTQETQYF
TRBJ1-4 | 15 | TRBV6-6 | NA | NA | TGTGCCAGCGCCCGCGGTGGGAGTAGGAATGAAAAACTGTTTTTT | CASARGGSRNEKLFF
TRBJ2-2 | 15 | TRBV11-3 | NA | NA | TGTGCCAGCAGCTTAAATGGCAGGGACACCGGGGAGCTGTTTTTT | CASSLNGRDTGELFF
TRBJ1-5 | 15 | TRBV19 | NA | TRBD1 | TGTGCCAGCAGGGGACAGGGAGGGAGCAATCAGCCCCAGCATTTT | CASRGQGGSNQPQHF
TRBJ2-3 | 15 | TRBV7-2 | NA | TRBD1 | TGTGCCAGCAGCCCCAGGACAGGGTCTCGAGATACGCAGTATTTT | CASSPRTGSRDTQYF
TRBJ1-2 | 14 | TRBV15 | NA | TRBD1 | TGTGCCACCAGCCCACAGGGGTCAGGCTATGGCTACACCTTC | CATSPQGSGYGYTF
TRBJ1-5 | 16 | TRBV15 | NA | TRBD1 | TGTGCCACCAGCAGAGATGAAGGGGGCTTCAATCAGCCCCAGCATTTT | CATSRDEGGFNQPQHF
TRBJ2-7 | 14 | TRBV7-2 | NA | TRBD2 | TGTGCCAGCAGCTTAGCGCGGGGGATATACGAGCAGTACTTC | CASSLARGIYEQYF
TRBJ1-5 | 16 | TRBV28 | NA | TRBD1 | TGTGCCAGCAGCGGACAGGGGAATCCGCGCAATCAGCCCCAGCATTTT | CASSGQGNPRNQPQHF
TRBJ2-7 | 14 | TRBV27 | NA | NA | TGTGCCAGCAGTTTGAGAGCGAACGGCTACGAGCAGTACTTC | CASSLRANGYEQYF
TRBJ1-4 | 17 | TRBV5-1 | NA | TRBD1 | TGCGCCAGCAGTCTAGGGGGCTCAGGCCCCACGGGGGAAAAACTGTTTTTT | CASSLGGSGPTGEKLFF
TRBJ1-2 | 16 | TRBV3-1/TRBV3-2 | NA | NA | TGTGCCAGCAGCCAAAGGGGAACGACAGGCACGAAGGGCTACACCTTC | CASSQRGTTGTKGYTF
TRBJ1-1 | 16 | TRBV7-2 | NA | NA | TGTGCCAGCAGCTTAGGGCCGGGTTCGGTGAACACTGAAGCTTTCTTT | CASSLGPGSVNTEAFF
TRBJ2-7 | 15 | TRBV5-6 | NA | TRBD1 | TGTGCCAGCAGCCGTCCGGACAGGAGCTCCTACGAGCAGTACTTC | CASSRPDRSSYEQYF
TRBJ2-5 | 14 | TRBV21-1 | NA | NA | TGTGCCAGCAGCAAAGGGACATTTCGAGAGACCCAGTACTTC | CASSKGTFRETQYF
TRBJ1-4 | 13 | TRBV19 | few | NA | TGTGCCAGTAGAAGTGACAGCGATGAAAAACTGTTTTTT | CASRSDSDEKLFF
TRBJ2-1 | 14 | TRBV2 | NA | NA | TGTGCCAGCAGTGTCCGTAGACTAAACAATGAGCAGTTCTTC | CASSVRRLNNEQFF
TRBJ2-2 | 15 | TRBV18 | NA | NA | TGTGCCAGCTCGGAACTAGCTACGAACACCGGGGAGCTGTTTTTT | CASSELATNTGELFF
TRBJ2-1 | 13 | TRBV7-9 | NA | NA | TGTGCCAGCAGCTTAGTAGTGCGGGATGAGCAGTTCTTC | CASSLVVRDEQFF
TRBJ1-1 | 13 | TRBV18 | NA | NA | TGTGCCAGCTCACCCGCCCAGGCCGCTGAAGCTTTCTTT | CASSPAQAAEAFF
TRBJ1-1 | 15 | TRBV6-5 | NA | TRBD1 | TGTGCCAGCAGGGACAGGGGGCTCATGAACACTGAAGCTTTCTTT | CASRDRGLMNTEAFF
TRBJ2-1 | 15 | TRBV11-3 | NA | NA | TGTGCCAGCAGTTCCGGACAGAGCTCCTACAATGAGCAGTTCTTC | CASSSGQSSYNEQFF
TRBJ2-5 | 14 | TRBV28 | NA | NA | TGTGCCAGCAGTCCGGGACTGGCTCAAGAGACCCAGTACTTC | CASSPGLAQETQYF
TRBJ1-1 | 12 | TRBV30 | NA | NA | TGTGCCTGGAATCGGGTGAACACTGAAGCTTTCTTT | CAWNRVNTEAFF
TRBJ2-1 | 14 | TRBV19 | NA | NA | TGTGCCAGTAGGCGGGACTTCGGTTACAATGAGCAGTTCTTC | CASRRDFGYNEQFF
TRBJ2-1 | 16 | TRBV7-9 | NA | NA | TGTGCCAGCAGCAGGAGGATCGGACGTATGGGCAATGAGCAGTTCTTC | CASSRRIGRMGNEQFF
TRBJ2-7 | 13 | TRBV27 | NA | NA | TGTGCCAGCAGTTTGGGTAGGAGCTACGAGCAGTACTTC | CASSLGRSYEQYF
TRBJ1-1 | 15 | TRBV27 | NA | NA | TGTGCCAGCAGTTTGTGGGGAGGAGAGAACACTGAAGCTTTCTTT | CASSLWGGENTEAFF
TRBJ2-7 | 12 | TRBV5-1 | NA | NA | TGCGCCAGCCAGGGGCCGGGCTACGAGCAGTACTTC | CASQGPGYEQYF
TRBJ1-2 | 13 | TRBV5-1 | once | NA | TGCGCCAGCAGCTTGGTCCGAGGAGAACCAGAGACCTTC | CASSLVRGEPETF
TRBJ2-2 | 16 | TRBV19 | few | NA | TGTGCCAGTAGTATAGTCAGCGGGTCTCGCACCGGGGAGCTGTTTTTT | CASSIVSGSRTGELFF
TRBJ2-7 | 14 | TRBV2 | NA | TRBD1 | TGTGCCAGCAGACGGGGACAGGGGGCCTACGAGCAGTACTTC | CASRRGQGAYEQYF